The next 17 T cell receptor beta chains were all read from a single sample in a study of CD8+CD57+ T cells in acquired aplastic anemia. Before being chosen for sequencing, patients had shown CD8+CD57+ cell expansion by flow cytometry. TCR beta VDJ and CDR3 profiles were obtained from a genomic DNA template. TCRdb re-called the reads through MiXCR, storing one row per CDR3 protein. The sample lists under 350,000 distinct CDR3 sequences; 56% were seen once. The material sequenced was sorted CD4+, CD8+, or CD8+CD57+ T cells (not recorded which) from PBMCs. Receptor source: a human donor with aplastic anemia.

This clonotype has ten or more counts. A read error may produce the germline difference seen at one junction end. The V gene is TRBV6-5, the J gene TRBJ1-2; TRBD1 agrees at 7 bases. The CDR3 loop spans 13 amino acids. Germline assignment: CDR1 MNHEY and CDR2 SVGAGI. CDR3 amino acids: CASSRTGVNGCTF. The CDR3 DNA reads as TGTGCCAGCAGCCGTACAGGGGTCAATGGCTGCACCTTC.

This clonotype was detected once. This chain links TRBV29-1 with TRBJ2-3; 11 bases align to TRBD2. Germline CDR1 reads SQVTM; CDR2 reads ANQGSEA. The junction had 23 bases not matched to a gene; V was cut back by 7 bases and J by 2 bases. This CDR3 is 20 amino acids long. The CDR3 DNA is TGCAGCGGAGTCGGGACTAGCGGTACGACCAAAGACACAATCACAGATACGCAGTATTTT. Protein: CSGVGTSGTTKDTITDTQYF.

This clonotype was seen just once. The J gene is TRBJ2-5, the V gene TRBV20-1, with D possibly TRBD2 on 6 matching bases. The germline V gene encodes CDR1 DFQATT and CDR2 SNEGSKA (reference sequence). The CDR3 has 11 residues. Trimming pared 6 bases from V and 3 bases from J, leaving 8 bases between. CDR3 in amino acids: CSAEREETQYF. Here the CDR3 DNA reads TGCAGTGCCGAGCGGGAAGAGACCCAGTACTTC.

The CDR3 DNA reads as TGTGCCAGCAGCGTAGGACAGGGGGGTAATGAGCAGTTCTTC. Encoded protein: CASSVGQGGNEQFF. The chain has TRBV9 and TRBJ2-1, with 9 positions matching TRBD1. The CDR3 contains 14 residues. Germline V CDR1 and CDR2: SGDLS, YYNGEE. Trimming took 0 bases from V and 7 from J; bases not matched to a gene: 2. Full variable domain (rest looked up from reference TRBV9 and TRBJ2-1): DSGVTQTPKHLITATGQRVTLRCSPRSGDLSVYWYQQSLDQGLQFLIQYYNGEERAKGNILERFSAQQFPDLHSELNLSSLELGDSALYFCASSVGQGGNEQFFGPGTRLTVL.

The J gene is TRBJ2-5, the V gene TRBV9; D could derive from TRBD1 or TRBD2 (5 bases each). CDR1 is SGDLS, CDR2 YYNGEE, per germline. V dropped 8 bases and J dropped 5 bases, with 25 bases sitting between them. The CDR3 extends over 16 amino acids. The CDR3 here is CASRGEGLNTGETQYF. In nucleotides, the CDR3 is TGTGCCAGTAGGGGTGAGGGGTTGAACACCGGGGAGACCCAGTACTTC.

In this sample, this clonotype turned up once. CDR3 DNA sequence: TGCAGTGCTAGAGCCACTGGACTAGCGGGCTCCTACGAGCAGTACTTC. This codes for CSARATGLAGSYEQYF. V usage is TRBV20-1 and J usage is TRBJ2-7, with 11 bases identical to TRBD2. V was clipped by 1 base and J by 0 bases; unmatched bases: 5. The CDR3 totals 16 residues. Germline V lookup: CDR1 DFQATT, CDR2 SNEGSKA (reference sequence).

To note about this clonotype: At one end the junction does not follow the germline gene, possibly because of a read error. This CDR3 is CAGSFRGGYTF. Here the CDR3 DNA reads TGTGCCGGCAGTTTCCGGGGAGGCTATACCTTC. The chain couples TRBV7-3 to TRBJ1-2, with D uncertain. Germline assignment: CDR1 SGHTA and CDR2 FQGTGA. The CDR3 is 11 amino acids.

The chain joins TRBV13 to TRBJ2-5; 7 nucleotides line up with TRBD2. Germline V gives CDR1 PRHDT, CDR2 FYEKMQ (reference sequence). Germline trimming cut 3 bases from V and 4 bases from J; bases unmatched to any gene: 8. The CDR3 loop spans 15 amino acids. CDR3 sequence reads: CASSLASGAGETQYF. CDR3 in DNA: TGTGCCAGCAGCTTGGCCAGCGGGGCCGGAGAGACCCAGTACTTC. Full variable domain (outside the CDR3, taken from reference TRBV13 and TRBJ2-5): AAGVIQSPRHLIKEKRETATLKCYPIPRHDTVYWYQQGPGQDPQFLISFYEKMQSDKGSIPDRFSAQQFSDYHSELNMSSLELGDSALYFCASSLASGAGETQYFGPGTRLLVL.

About this clonotype itself: It is likely a read error, because the conserved phenylalanine at the end of the CDR3 is missing. This chain connects TRBV5-1 to TRBJ2-2; D gene uncertain. The CDR3 spans 17 residues. V shed 2 bases and J shed 4 bases, with 18 bases lying between them. Germline values: CDR1 SGHRS, CDR2 YFSETQ. This chain's CDR3 is CASSFSTGYTSTGELFS. The DNA for the CDR3 is TGCGCCAGCAGCTTTAGTACCGGATACACAAGCACCGGGGAGCTGTTTTCT.

This clonotype was recorded only once. The rearrangement links TRBV20-1 to TRBJ2-1; D gene uncertain. In germline, CDR1 is DFQATT, CDR2 SNEGSKA (reference sequence). The CDR3 loop spans 12 amino acids. V was trimmed by 1 base and J by 3 bases, leaving 4 bases between them. The CDR3 DNA follows: TGCAGTGCTAGAGGCTACTACAATGAGCAGTTCTTC. Translated: CSARGYYNEQFF.

This clonotype was detected many times. The chain joins TRBV24-1 to TRBJ2-3; D not certain. This CDR3 has 13 amino acids. The germline V and J ends were trimmed by 1 base and 6 bases, with 7 bases remaining between them. CDR1 is KGHDR, CDR2 SFDVKD, per germline. This chain's CDR3 is CATSDFGVDTQYF. CDR3 coding DNA: TGTGCCACCAGTGATTTTGGGGTGGATACGCAGTATTTT.

The V and J genes are TRBV10-3 and TRBJ2-3; D possibly uses TRBD1 or TRBD2 (7 bases each). The V end lost 2 bases, the J end lost 8 bases, and 17 bases lay between the germline ends. The CDR3 is 15 amino acids. Germline lookup yields CDR1 ENHRY and CDR2 SYGVKD. The CDR3 spells CAISEPRGGRGTQYF. The CDR3 bases are TGTGCCATCAGTGAGCCCAGGGGGGGTAGGGGTACGCAGTATTTT.

Here the CDR3 DNA reads TGCAGTGCTAGAGATGTGCCAGGGGGTTACTACGAGCAGTACTTC. This gives the protein CSARDVPGGYYEQYF. The chain recombines TRBV20-1 with TRBJ2-7; 7 bases match TRBD1. Germline CDR1 is DFQATT and CDR2 is SNEGSKA (reference sequence). The CDR3 length is 15 residues. J was trimmed by 3 bases and V by 0 bases; bases with no gene match: 8.

This chain links TRBV9 with TRBJ2-5, with D possibly being TRBD2 (6 bases). Germline V gives CDR1 SGDLS, CDR2 YYNGEE. This CDR3 spans 15 amino acids. The V end lost 4 bases, the J end lost 1 base, and 14 bases lay between the germline ends. CDR3 sequence reads: CASSSTGLSQETQYF. In nucleotides, the CDR3 is TGTGCCAGCAGCTCCACGGGACTGAGCCAAGAGACCCAGTACTTC.

The chain uses TRBV10-3 and TRBJ2-7; 7 bases agree with TRBD1. Germline V lookup: CDR1 ENHRY, CDR2 SYGVKD. V was clipped by 4 bases and J by 4 bases; unmatched bases: 7. The CDR3 has 14 residues. CDR3: CAISVEGARYEQYF. The CDR3 region has the DNA TGTGCCATCAGTGTAGAGGGGGCTCGGTACGAGCAGTACTTC.

The chain carries TRBV5-1 and TRBJ2-3; D not resolved. CDR3 size: 13 residues. V was pared by 4 bases and J by 3 bases, with 9 bases between. Germline V gene lookup returns CDR1 SGHRS and CDR2 YFSETQ. DNA for the CDR3: TGCGCCAGCAGCACCCCGGGTACAGATACGCAGTATTTT. This encodes CASSTPGTDTQYF.

This clonotype was observed a handful of times. The rearrangement joins TRBV9 to TRBJ2-7; perhaps TRBD1 as D (6 bases). V lost 3 bases, J lost 6 bases, and 13 bases lay in between. Germline CDR1 and CDR2: SGDLS and YYNGEE. This CDR3 has 13 amino acids. The CDR3 region is CASSATQGGEQYF. The CDR3, as DNA: TGTGCCAGCAGCGCTACACAGGGCGGCGAGCAGTACTTC.